The source of this TCR beta chain is a study of control samples from healthy donors and cancer patients. The CDR3 consists of 13 residues. CDR1 SGHNT and CDR2 YENEEA come from the germline V gene. Between the trimmed V and J ends, which lost 3 bases and 1 base, there was a span of 3 bases. Assay: immunoSEQ multiplex PCR; the TCRdb copy retains only in-frame clones and omits some. The sample holds approximately 140,000 clones, approximately 94% seen once. The chain recombines TRBV11-3 with TRBJ2-2; unclear D gene. Sequencing was done on a sample of blood. This clonotype was sampled from a man between 18 and 35 years old in good health. The CDR3 is CASSFKNTGELFF. For the CDR3, the DNA is TGTGCCAGCAGCTTTAAGAACACCGGGGAGCTGTTTTTT.